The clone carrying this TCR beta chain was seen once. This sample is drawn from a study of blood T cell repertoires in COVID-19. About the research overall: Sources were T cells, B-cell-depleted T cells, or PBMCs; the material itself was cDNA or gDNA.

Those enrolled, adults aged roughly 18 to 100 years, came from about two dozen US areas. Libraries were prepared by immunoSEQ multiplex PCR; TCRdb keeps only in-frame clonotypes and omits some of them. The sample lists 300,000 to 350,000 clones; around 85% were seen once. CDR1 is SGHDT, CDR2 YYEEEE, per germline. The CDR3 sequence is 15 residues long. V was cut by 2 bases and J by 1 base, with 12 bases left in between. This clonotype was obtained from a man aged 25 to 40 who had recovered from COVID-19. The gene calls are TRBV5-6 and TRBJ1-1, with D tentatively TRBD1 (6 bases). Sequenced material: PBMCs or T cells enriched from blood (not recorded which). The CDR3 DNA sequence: TGTGCCAGCAGCTTAGGCGGGGGCCCGAACACTGAAGCTTTCTTT. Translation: CASSLGGGPNTEAFF. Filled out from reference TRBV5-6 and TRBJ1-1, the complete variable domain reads DAGVTQSPTHLIKTRGQQVTLRCSPKSGHDTVSWYQQALGQGPQFIFQYYEEEERQRGNFPDRFSGHQFPNYSSELNVNALLLGDSALYLCASSLGGGPNTEAFFGQGTRLTVV.